The clone carrying this T cell receptor beta chain was seen many times. Its antigen is still unknown. The authors ran a second PCR of roughly 6 to 12 cycles using a sample-barcoded 5' primer and a J-beta primer mix. TCRdb ran MiXCR on the 5' RACE reads and lists one entry per CDR3 protein. The table includes more than 800,000 distinct CDR3 sequences, 29% detected once. This sample stems from a study of blood T cells in healthy people across ages. Study conclusions and caveats: Per-million-T-cell TCR beta diversity fell roughly linearly with age.

Trimming shortened V by 8 bases and J by 4 bases, and 15 bases separated the two germline ends. Germline V gene sequence: CDR1 MNHEY, CDR2 SVGEGT. The CDR3 runs 14 residues. The V gene is TRBV6-2 or TRBV6-3, the J gene TRBJ2-1; weak D call: TRBD2 (6 bases). This receptor was obtained from a woman of 80 years or more in good health. Sequencing input: blood. The chain's CDR3 is CASFSGLVYNEQFF. CDR3 in DNA: TGTGCCAGCTTCAGCGGGCTGGTGTACAATGAGCAGTTCTTC.